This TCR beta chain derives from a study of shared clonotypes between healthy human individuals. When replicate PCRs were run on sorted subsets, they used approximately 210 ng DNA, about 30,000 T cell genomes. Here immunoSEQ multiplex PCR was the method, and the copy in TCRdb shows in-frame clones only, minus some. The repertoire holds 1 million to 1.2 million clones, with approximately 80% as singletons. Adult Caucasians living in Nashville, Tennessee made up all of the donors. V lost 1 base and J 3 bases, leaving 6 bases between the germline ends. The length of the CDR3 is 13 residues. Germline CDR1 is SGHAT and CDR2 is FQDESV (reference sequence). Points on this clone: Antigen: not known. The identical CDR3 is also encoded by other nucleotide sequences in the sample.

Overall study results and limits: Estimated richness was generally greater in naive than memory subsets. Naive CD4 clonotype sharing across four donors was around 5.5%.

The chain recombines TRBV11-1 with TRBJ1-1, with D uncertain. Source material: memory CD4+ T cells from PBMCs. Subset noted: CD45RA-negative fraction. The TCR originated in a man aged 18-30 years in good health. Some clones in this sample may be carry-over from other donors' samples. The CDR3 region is CASSLVRHTEAFF. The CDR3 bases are TGTGCCAGCAGCTTAGTCCGGCACACTGAAGCTTTCTTT.